This TCR beta chain is from a study of molecular identifiers for immune sequencing clone quantification. General study results and limits: Barcode sharing among identical TCR molecules could make large clones appear smaller.

Ten or more counts support this clonotype. Its antigen remains unknown. Previously described methods and listed TCR primers were employed for the bulk TCR libraries. TCRdb independently ran MiXCR on the PCR reads; one entry per CDR3 protein. The table lists 65,000 to 70,000 distinct CDR3 sequences, around 18% of them singletons. Naive CD8 T cells were sorted, and the gate applied was CD8+CD4-CCR7+CD45RA+. V shed 3 bases and J shed 3 bases, with 14 bases lying between them. The CDR3 is 15 amino acids. The germline V gene encodes CDR1 SGDLS and CDR2 YYNGEE. This TCR came from a human donor in good health. Some libraries in this study had Jurkat cell RNA spiked in. The rearrangement links TRBV9 to TRBJ2-3; D is undetermined. Sequencing was performed on naive CD8+ T cells from blood, with Jurkat cell RNA spiked in. The subset here: FACS-sorted CD8+CD4-CCR7+CD45RA+ naive T cells. The CDR3 nucleotides read TGTGCCAGCAGCGGTTCTTGGGGAAGTACAGATACGCAGTATTTT. Translated: CASSGSWGSTDTQYF.